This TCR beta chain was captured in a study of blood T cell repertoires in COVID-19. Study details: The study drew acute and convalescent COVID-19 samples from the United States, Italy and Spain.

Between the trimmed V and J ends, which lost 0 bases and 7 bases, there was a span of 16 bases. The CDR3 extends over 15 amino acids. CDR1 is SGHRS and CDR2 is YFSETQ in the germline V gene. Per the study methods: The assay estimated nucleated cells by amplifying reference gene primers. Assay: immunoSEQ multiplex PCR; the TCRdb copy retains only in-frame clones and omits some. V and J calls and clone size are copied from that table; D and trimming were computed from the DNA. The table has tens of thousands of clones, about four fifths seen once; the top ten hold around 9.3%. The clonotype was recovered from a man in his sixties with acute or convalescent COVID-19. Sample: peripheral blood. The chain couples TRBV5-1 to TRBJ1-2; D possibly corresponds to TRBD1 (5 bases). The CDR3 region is CASSLERGISGGYTF. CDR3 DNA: TGCGCCAGCAGCTTGGAGCGGGGGATATCGGGTGGCTACACCTTC.